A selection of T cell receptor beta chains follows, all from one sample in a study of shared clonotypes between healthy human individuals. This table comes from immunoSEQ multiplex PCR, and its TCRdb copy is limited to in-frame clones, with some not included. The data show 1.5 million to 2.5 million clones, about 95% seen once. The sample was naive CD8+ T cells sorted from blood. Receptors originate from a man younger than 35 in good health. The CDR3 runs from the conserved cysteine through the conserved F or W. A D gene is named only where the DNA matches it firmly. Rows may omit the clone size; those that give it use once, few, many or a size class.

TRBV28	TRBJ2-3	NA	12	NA	CASSLRGDTQYF	TGTGCCAGCAGCCTAAGGGGAGATACGCAGTATTTT
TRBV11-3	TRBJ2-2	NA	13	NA	CASSPGFTGELFF	TGTGCCAGCAGCCCAGGGTTCACCGGGGAGCTGTTTTTT
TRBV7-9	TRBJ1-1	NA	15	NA	CASSLDAAGGTEAFF	TGTGCCAGCAGCTTAGATGCGGCAGGTGGGACTGAAGCTTTCTTT
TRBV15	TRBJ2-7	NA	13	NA	CATSRDTSYEQYF	TGTGCCACCAGCAGAGACACATCCTACGAGCAGTACTTC
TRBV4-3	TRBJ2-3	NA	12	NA	CASSQGEDTQYF	TGCGCCAGCAGCCAAGGGGAAGATACGCAGTATTTT
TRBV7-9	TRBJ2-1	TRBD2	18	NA	CASSFSPGGISSYNEQFF	TGTGCCAGCAGCTTTTCGCCGGGGGGGATTAGCTCCTACAATGAGCAGTTCTTC
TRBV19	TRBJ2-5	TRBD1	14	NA	CASSRQGYAETQYF	TGTGCCAGTAGTCGACAGGGGTACGCTGAGACCCAGTACTTC
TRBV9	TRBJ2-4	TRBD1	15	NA	CASSPGGSAKNIQYF	TGTGCCAGCAGCCCAGGGGGATCAGCCAAAAACATTCAGTACTTC
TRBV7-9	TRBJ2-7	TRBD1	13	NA	CASGPGQSYEQYF	TGTGCCAGCGGCCCGGGACAGTCCTACGAGCAGTACTTC
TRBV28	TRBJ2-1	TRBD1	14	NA	CASSLGQGWHEQFF	TGTGCCAGCAGCCTGGGACAGGGGTGGCATGAGCAGTTCTTC
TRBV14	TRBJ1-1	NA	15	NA	CASSPVVGWGTEAFF	TGTGCCAGCAGCCCCGTGGTGGGGTGGGGCACTGAAGCTTTCTTT
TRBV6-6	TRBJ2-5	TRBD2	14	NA	CASSYAGVAETQYF	TGTGCCAGCAGTTACGCGGGAGTTGCAGAGACCCAGTACTTC
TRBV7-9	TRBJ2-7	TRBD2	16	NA	CASSPELAERPYEQYF	TGTGCCAGCAGCCCGGAACTAGCGGAACGCCCCTACGAGCAGTACTTC
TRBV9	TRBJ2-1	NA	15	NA	CASSVVGARTNEQFF	TGTGCCAGCAGCGTAGTGGGGGCGCGTACGAATGAGCAGTTCTTC
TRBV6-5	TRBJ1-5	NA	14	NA	CASSGRESDQPQHF	TGTGCCAGCAGTGGCAGGGAGTCCGATCAGCCCCAGCATTTT
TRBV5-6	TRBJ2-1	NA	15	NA	CASSPGLDSYNEQFF	TGTGCCAGCAGCCCGGGACTGGATTCCTACAATGAGCAGTTCTTC
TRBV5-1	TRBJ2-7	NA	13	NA	CASSLTPYYEQYF	TGCGCCAGCAGCTTGACACCCTACTACGAGCAGTACTTC
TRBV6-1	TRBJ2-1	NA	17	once	CASSDLQRLGAYNEQFF	TGTGCCAGCAGTGACCTTCAGCGGCTAGGCGCCTACAATGAGCAGTTCTTC
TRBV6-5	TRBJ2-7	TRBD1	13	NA	CASSPLTGAEQYF	TGTGCCAGCAGTCCGTTGACAGGGGCCGAGCAGTACTTC
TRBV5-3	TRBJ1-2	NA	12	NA	CARSTRLYGYTF	TGTGCCAGAAGCACGAGGTTGTATGGCTACACCTTC
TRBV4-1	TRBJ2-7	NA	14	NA	CASSQVQGTYEQYF	TGCGCCAGCAGCCAAGTACAGGGAACCTACGAGCAGTACTTC
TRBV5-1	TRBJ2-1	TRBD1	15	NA	CASSLRQGSYNEQFF	TGCGCCAGCAGCCTAAGACAGGGTAGTTACAATGAGCAGTTCTTC
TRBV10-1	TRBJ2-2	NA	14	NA	CASSEEGNTGELFF	TGCGCCAGCAGTGAAGAGGGAAACACCGGGGAGCTGTTTTTT
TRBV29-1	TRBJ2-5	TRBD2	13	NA	CSVGPGGPETQYF	TGCAGCGTTGGTCCGGGGGGGCCGGAGACCCAGTACTTC
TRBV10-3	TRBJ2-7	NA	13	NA	CAISVSTAYEQYF	TGTGCCATCAGTGTCTCCACGGCCTACGAGCAGTACTTC
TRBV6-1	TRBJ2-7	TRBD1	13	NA	CASSWTGSIEQYF	TGTGCCAGCAGCTGGACAGGGTCTATAGAGCAGTACTTC
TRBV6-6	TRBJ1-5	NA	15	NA	CASSYSEQQRQPQHF	TGTGCCAGCAGTTACTCGGAACAGCAAAGACAGCCCCAGCATTTT
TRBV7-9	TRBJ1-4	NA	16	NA	CASSPTPGQSNEKLFF	TGTGCCAGCAGCCCGACACCAGGACAGTCCAATGAAAAACTGTTTTTT
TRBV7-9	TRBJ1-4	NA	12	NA	CASSLGGAKLFF	TGTGCCAGCAGCTTAGGAGGGGCAAAACTGTTTTTT
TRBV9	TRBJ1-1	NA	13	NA	CASSVSSGREAFF	TGTGCCAGCAGCGTCAGCTCGGGCCGTGAAGCTTTCTTT
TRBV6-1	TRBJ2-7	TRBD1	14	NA	CASSEGDSYYEQYF	TGTGCCAGCAGTGAAGGGGACAGCTACTACGAGCAGTACTTC
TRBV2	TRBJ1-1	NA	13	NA	CAILTGWNTEAFF	TGTGCCATATTAACCGGGTGGAACACTGAAGCTTTCTTT
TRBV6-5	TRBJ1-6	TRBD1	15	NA	CASSPDRVFNSPLHF	TGTGCCAGCAGTCCCGACAGGGTGTTTAATTCACCCCTCCACTTT
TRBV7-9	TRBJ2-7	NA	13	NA	CASSPGTVYEQYF	TGTGCCAGCAGCCCGGGGACGGTCTACGAGCAGTACTTC
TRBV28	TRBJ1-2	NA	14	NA	CASSSGLLGYGYTF	TGTGCCAGCAGTTCGGGCCTCCTTGGCTATGGCTACACCTTC
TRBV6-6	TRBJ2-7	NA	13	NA	CASSYGLGGEQYF	TGTGCCAGCAGTTATGGATTAGGGGGCGAGCAGTACTTC
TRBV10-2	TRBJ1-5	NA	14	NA	CASRPGNSNQPQHF	TGCGCCAGCAGGCCAGGGAATAGTAATCAGCCCCAGCATTTT
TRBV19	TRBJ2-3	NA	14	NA	CASSIDLEDPTQYF	TGTGCCAGTAGTATAGATCTGGAGGATCCTACGCAGTATTTT
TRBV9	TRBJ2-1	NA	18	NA	CASSVVGPEDLTYNEQFF	TGTGCCAGCAGCGTAGTTGGTCCCGAGGATTTAACCTACAATGAGCAGTTCTTC
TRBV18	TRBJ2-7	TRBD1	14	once	CASSPTGGGYEQYF	TGTGCCAGCTCCCCGACAGGGGGAGGATACGAGCAGTACTTC
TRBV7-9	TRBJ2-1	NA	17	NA	CASSLDLEEVGPNEQFF	TGTGCCAGCAGCTTAGACTTAGAGGAGGTAGGCCCCAATGAGCAGTTCTTC
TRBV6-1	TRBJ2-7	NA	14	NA	CASSEIWSSYEQYF	TGTGCCAGCAGTGAAATTTGGAGTTCCTACGAGCAGTACTTC
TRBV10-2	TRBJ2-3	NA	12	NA	CASSLSTDTQYF	TGCGCCAGCAGCCTTAGCACAGATACGCAGTATTTT
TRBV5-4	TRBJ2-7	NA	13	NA	CASSPTSSYEQYF	TGTGCCAGCAGCCCGACTAGTTCCTACGAGCAGTACTTC
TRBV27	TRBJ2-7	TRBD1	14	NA	CASSPSGTGYEQYF	TGTGCCAGCAGTCCCAGCGGGACAGGGTACGAGCAGTACTTC
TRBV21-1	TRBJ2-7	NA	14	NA	CASSRPGQGDEQYF	TGTGCCAGCAGCAGACCGGGACAGGGGGACGAGCAGTACTTC
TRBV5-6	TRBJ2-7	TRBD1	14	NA	CASATGTGGPEQYF	TGTGCCAGCGCTACCGGGACAGGGGGGCCCGAGCAGTACTTC
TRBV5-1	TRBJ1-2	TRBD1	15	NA	CASSPTGGAGYGYTF	TGCGCCAGCAGCCCTACAGGGGGCGCCGGCTATGGCTACACCTTC
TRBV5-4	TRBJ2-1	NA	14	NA	CASSPPANVNEQFF	TGTGCCAGCAGCCCCCCGGCAAATGTCAATGAGCAGTTCTTC
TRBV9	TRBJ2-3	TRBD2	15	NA	CASSAGLAGADTQYF	TGTGCCAGCAGTGCTGGACTAGCGGGAGCCGATACGCAGTATTTT
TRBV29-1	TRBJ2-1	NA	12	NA	CSVDRDYNEQFF	TGCAGCGTTGACCGGGACTACAATGAGCAGTTCTTC
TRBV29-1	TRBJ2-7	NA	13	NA	CSVQDLSSYEQYF	TGCAGCGTTCAGGACCTGAGCAGCTACGAGCAGTACTTC
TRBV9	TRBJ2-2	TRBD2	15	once	CASSGLAVNTGELFF	TGTGCCAGCAGCGGACTAGCGGTGAACACCGGGGAGCTGTTTTTT
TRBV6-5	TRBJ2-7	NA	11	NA	CASGRGNEQYF	TGTGCCAGCGGAAGGGGGAACGAGCAGTACTTC
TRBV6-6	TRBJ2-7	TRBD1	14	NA	CASIPGQGYYEQYF	TGTGCCAGCATCCCGGGACAGGGATACTACGAGCAGTACTTC